This T cell receptor (beta chain) emerged from a study of T cell repertoires in cytomegalovirus infection. For the study at large: The authors used CMV epitopes that were HLA-C-restricted (recently identified) and HLA-B-restricted (well studied). It was the public TCR beta signatures that indicated both CMV infection and matching HLA type. Study-level findings and limits: There were HLA-C-restricted CMV-specific TCR beta clonotypes dominating the ex vivo response.

The CDR3 sequence is 15 residues long. In germline, CDR1 is MNHNY, CDR2 SVGAGI (reference sequence). V was cut by 7 bases and J by 5 bases, with 17 bases left in between. TCRdb itself ran the reads through MiXCR, one entry per CDR3 protein. The data contain approximately 270,000 distinct CDR3 sequences, less than 25% of them singletons. On this clonotype itself: Antigen: not known.

The receptor's source is a human donor in good health (CMV status not recorded). Some clones in this sample may be carry-over from other donors' samples. This specimen was cultured PBMCs, taken from culture after CMV antigen stimulation. V usage is TRBV6-6 and J usage is TRBJ2-2, with unresolved D. The CDR3: CASNFGGVGTGELFF. CDR3 sequence (DNA): TGTGCCAGCAATTTTGGCGGAGTGGGTACCGGGGAGCTGTTTTTT.